Included here is one T cell receptor beta chain sequence, with context. The antigen remains unidentified. This sample was included in a study of shared clonotypes between healthy human individuals. As defined, naive CD8 cells were CD45RO-negative and positively selected for CCR7, with terminally differentiated effector memory CD45RA+ cells excluded. Study-wide points: Memory subsets generally showed smaller estimated richness than naive subsets did. Unshared clonotypes carried lower generation probabilities than those common to all four donors.

V was pared by 5 bases and J by 2 bases, with 19 bases between. Germline CDR1 SEHNR, CDR2 FQNEAQ (reference sequence). The CDR3 extends over 16 amino acids. The table came from immunoSEQ multiplex PCR; TCRdb's copy has only in-frame clones and leaves some out. There are about 750,000 clones in the sample; approximately 92% occur only once, and about 25% lies in the top ten. The TCR sequence derives from a man aged 25 to 45 in good health. This rearrangement joins TRBV7-9 to TRBJ2-7, with D perhaps TRBD1 (6 bases). Sample: naive CD8+ T cells sorted from blood. The CDR3 DNA follows: TGTGCCAGCAGCAACCGGGACACCGGCCCAGCCTACGAGCAGTACTTC. Translated: CASSNRDTGPAYEQYF.